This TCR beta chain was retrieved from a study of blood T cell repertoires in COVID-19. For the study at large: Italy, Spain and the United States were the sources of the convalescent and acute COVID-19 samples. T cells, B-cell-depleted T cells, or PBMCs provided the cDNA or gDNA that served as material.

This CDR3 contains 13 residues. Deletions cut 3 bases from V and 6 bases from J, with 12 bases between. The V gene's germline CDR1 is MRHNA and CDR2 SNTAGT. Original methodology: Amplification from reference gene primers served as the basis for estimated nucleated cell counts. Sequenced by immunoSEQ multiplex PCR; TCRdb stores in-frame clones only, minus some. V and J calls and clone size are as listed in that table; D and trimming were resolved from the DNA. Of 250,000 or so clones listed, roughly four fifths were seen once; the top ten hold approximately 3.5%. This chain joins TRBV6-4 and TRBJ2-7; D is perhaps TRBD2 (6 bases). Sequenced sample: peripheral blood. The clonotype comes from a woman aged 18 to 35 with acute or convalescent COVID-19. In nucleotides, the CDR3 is TGTGCCAGCAGTGAGTGGCAGGGAGGCGAGCAGTACTTC. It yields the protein CASSEWQGGEQYF.